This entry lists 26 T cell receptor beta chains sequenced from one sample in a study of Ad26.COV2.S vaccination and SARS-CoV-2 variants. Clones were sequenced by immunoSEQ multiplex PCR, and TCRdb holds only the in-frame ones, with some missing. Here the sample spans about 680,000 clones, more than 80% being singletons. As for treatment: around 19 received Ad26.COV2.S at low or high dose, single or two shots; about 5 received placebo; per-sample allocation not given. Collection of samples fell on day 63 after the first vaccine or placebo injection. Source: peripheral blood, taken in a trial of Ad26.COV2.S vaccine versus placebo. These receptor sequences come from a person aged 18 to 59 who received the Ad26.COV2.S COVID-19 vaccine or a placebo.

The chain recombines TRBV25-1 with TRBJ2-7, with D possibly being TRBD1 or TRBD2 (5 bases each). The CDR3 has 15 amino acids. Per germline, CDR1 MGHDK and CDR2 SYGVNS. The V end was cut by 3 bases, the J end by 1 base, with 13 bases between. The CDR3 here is CASSEDRDGSYEQYF. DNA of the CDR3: TGTGCCAGCAGTGAGGACCGGGACGGTTCCTACGAGCAGTACTTC.

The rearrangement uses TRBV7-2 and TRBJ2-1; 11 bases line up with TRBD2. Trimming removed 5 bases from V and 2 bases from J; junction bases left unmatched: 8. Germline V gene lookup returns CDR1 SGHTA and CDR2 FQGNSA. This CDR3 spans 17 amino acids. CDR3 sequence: CASSPGGSGGAYNEQFF. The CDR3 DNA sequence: TGTGCCAGCAGCCCCGGGGGTAGCGGGGGGGCCTACAATGAGCAGTTCTTC.

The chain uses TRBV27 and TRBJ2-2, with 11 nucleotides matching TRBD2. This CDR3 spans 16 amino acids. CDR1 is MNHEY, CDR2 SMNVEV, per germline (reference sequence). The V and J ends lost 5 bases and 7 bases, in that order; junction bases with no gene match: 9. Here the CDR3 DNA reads TGTGCCAGCAGTCTTACTAGCGGGGGCGGGTTCGGGGAGCTGTTTTTT. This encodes CASSLTSGGGFGELFF.

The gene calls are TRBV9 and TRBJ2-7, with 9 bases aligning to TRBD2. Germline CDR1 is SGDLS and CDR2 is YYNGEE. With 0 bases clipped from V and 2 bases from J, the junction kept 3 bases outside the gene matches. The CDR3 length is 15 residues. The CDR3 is CASSVASGAAYEQYF. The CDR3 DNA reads TGTGCCAGCAGCGTAGCTAGCGGGGCCGCCTACGAGCAGTACTTC.

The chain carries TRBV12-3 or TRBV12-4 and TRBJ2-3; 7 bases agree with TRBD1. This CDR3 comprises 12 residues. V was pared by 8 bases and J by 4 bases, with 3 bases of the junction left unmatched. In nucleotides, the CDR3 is TGTGCCAGCTTACAGGGGCCAGATACGCAGTATTTT. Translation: CASLQGPDTQYF.

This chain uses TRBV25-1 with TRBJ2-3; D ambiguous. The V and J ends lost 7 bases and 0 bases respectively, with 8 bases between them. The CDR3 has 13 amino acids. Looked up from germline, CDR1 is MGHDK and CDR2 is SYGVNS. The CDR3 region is CASKAASTDTQYF. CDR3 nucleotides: TGTGCCAGCAAGGCGGCTAGCACAGATACGCAGTATTTT.

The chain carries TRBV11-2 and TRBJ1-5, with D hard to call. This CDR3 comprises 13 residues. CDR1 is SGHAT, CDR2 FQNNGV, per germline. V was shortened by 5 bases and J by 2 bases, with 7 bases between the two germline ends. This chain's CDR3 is CASSLQGNQPQHF. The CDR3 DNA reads TGTGCCAGCAGCCTGCAGGGCAATCAGCCCCAGCATTTT.

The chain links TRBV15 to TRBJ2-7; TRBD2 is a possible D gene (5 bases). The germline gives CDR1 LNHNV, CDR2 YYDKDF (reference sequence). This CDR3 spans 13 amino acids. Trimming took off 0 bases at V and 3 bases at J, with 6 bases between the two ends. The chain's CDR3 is CATSREEDYEQYF. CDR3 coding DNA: TGTGCCACCAGCAGAGAGGAGGACTACGAGCAGTACTTC.

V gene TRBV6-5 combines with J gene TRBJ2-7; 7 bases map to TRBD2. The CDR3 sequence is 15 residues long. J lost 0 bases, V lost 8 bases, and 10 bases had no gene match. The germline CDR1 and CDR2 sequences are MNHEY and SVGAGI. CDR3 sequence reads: CASQKAPSGSYEQYF. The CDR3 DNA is TGTGCCAGCCAAAAGGCCCCTAGCGGCTCCTACGAGCAGTACTTC.

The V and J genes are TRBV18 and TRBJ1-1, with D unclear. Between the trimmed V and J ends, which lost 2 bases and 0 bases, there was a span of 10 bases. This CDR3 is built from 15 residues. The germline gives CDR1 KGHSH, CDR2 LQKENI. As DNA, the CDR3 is TGTGCCAGCTCACCAAACAGTCTAATGAACACTGAAGCTTTCTTT. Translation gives CASSPNSLMNTEAFF.

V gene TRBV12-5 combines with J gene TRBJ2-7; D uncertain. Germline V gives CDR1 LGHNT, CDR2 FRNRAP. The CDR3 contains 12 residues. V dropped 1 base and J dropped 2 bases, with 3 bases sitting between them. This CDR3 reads CASGLGTYEQYF. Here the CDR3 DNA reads TGTGCTAGTGGTTTGGGAACCTACGAGCAGTACTTC. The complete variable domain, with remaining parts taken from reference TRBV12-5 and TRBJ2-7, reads DARVTQTPRHKVTEMGQEVTMRCQPILGHNTVFWYRQTMMQGLELLAYFRNRAPLDDSGMPKDRFSAEMPDATLATLKIQPSEPRDSAVYFCASGLGTYEQYFGPGTRLTVT.

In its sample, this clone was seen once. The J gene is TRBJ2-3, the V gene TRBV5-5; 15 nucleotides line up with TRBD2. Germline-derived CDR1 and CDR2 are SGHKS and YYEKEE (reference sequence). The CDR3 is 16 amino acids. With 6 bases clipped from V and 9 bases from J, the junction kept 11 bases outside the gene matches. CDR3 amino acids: CASTPGLAGGPSTQYF. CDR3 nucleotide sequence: TGTGCCAGCACCCCCGGACTAGCGGGAGGGCCTTCGACGCAGTATTTT.

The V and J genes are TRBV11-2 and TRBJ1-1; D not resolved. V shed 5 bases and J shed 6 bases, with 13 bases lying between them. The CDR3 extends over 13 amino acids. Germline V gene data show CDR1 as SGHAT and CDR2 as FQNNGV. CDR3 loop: CASSPTVRAEAFF. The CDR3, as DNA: TGTGCCAGCAGCCCAACGGTGCGGGCTGAAGCTTTCTTT.

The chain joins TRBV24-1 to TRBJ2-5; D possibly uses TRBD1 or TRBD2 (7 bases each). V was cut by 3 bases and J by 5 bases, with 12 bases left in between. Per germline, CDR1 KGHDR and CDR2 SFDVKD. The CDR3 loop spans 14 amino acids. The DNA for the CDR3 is TGTGCCACCAGTGATCCAGGGGGAGGGGAGACCCAGTACTTC. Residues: CATSDPGGGETQYF.

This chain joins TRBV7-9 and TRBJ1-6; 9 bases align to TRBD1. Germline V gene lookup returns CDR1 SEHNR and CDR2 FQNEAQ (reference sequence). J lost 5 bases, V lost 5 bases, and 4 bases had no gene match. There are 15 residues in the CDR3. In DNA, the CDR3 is TGTGCCAGCAGCGCCAGACAGGGGGATAATTCACCCCTCCACTTT. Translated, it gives CASSARQGDNSPLHF.

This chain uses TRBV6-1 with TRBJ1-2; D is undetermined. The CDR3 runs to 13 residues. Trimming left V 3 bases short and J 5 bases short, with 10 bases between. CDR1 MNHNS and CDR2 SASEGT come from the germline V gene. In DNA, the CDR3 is TGTGCCAGCAGTGAGGATAATTTATATGGCTACACCTTC. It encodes CASSEDNLYGYTF.

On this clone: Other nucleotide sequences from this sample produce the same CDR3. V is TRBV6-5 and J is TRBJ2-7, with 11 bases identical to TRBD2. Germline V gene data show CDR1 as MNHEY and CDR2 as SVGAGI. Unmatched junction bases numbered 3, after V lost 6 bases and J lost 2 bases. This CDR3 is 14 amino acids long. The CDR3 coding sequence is TGTGCCAGCAGGCGGGGACTAGCGGCCTACGAGCAGTACTTC. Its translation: CASRRGLAAYEQYF.

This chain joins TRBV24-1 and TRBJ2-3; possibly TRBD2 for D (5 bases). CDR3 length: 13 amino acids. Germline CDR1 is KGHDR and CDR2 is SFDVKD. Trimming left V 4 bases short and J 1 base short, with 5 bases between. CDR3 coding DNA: TGTGCCACCAGTGACGGGGGCACAGATACGCAGTATTTT. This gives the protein CATSDGGTDTQYF.

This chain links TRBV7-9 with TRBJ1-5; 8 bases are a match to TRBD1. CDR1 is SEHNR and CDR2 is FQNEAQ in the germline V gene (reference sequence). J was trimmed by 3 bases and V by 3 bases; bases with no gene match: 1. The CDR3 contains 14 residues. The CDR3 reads CASSLGQVNQPQHF. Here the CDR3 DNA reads TGTGCCAGCAGCTTGGGACAGGTCAATCAGCCCCAGCATTTT.

CDR3 bases: TGTGCCAGCAGTTTATCCGCCGTGATCTCCTACAATGAGCAGTTCTTC. Translating gives CASSLSAVISYNEQFF. The V gene is TRBV27, the J gene TRBJ2-1; no clear D. Trimming shortened V by 0 bases and J by 0 bases, and 9 bases separated the two germline ends. The germline V gene encodes CDR1 MNHEY and CDR2 SMNVEV (reference sequence). The CDR3 has 16 amino acids.

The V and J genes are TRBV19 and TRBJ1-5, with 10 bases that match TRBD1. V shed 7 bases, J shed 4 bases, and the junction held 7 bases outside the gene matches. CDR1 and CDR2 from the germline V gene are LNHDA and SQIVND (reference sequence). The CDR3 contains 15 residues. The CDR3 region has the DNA TGTGCCAGTACCATCCGGGACAGGGGAAATCAGCCCCAGCATTTT. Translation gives CASTIRDRGNQPQHF.

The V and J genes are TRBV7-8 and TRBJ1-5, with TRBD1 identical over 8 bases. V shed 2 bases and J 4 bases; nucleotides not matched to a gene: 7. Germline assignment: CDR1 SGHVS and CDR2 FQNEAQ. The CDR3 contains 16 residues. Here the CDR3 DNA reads TGTGCCAGCAGCTTATGGGCAGGGGGCCTGAATCAGCCCCAGCATTTT. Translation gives CASSLWAGGLNQPQHF.

The CDR3 here is CASSHPGENSPLHF. CDR3 DNA: TGTGCCAGCAGCCACCCAGGGGAGAATTCACCCCTCCACTTT. The chain employs TRBV4-2 and TRBJ1-6; tentatively, D is TRBD1 (6 bases). Trimming took off 3 bases at V and 7 bases at J, with 10 bases between the two ends. The CDR3 length is 14 residues. Per germline, CDR1 LGHNA and CDR2 YNFKEQ.

CDR3 sequence (DNA): TGTGCCAGCAGCTCCCCTTTCTGGGAGGAGGTTGAGCAGTTCTTC. This encodes CASSSPFWEEVEQFF. The chain combines TRBV7-9 with TRBJ2-1, with TRBD2 as a possible D gene (6 bases). V was cut by 4 bases and J by 9 bases, with 19 bases left in between. The CDR3 is 15 amino acids. Germline CDR1 and CDR2: SEHNR and FQNEAQ (reference sequence).

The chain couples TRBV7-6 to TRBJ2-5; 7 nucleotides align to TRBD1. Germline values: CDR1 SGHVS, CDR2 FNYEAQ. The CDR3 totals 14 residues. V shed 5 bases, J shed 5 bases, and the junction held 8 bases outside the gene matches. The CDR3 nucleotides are TGTGCCAGCAGCGACAGGGATCGAGTGGAGACCCAGTACTTC. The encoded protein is CASSDRDRVETQYF.

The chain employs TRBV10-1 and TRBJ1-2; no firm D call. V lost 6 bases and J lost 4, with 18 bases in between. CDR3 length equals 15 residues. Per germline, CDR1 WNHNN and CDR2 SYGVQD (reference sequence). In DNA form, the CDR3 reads TGCGCCAGCAGATCAAGTCAGGTAGAGACCTATGGCTACACCTTC. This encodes CASRSSQVETYGYTF.